The 29 T cell receptor beta chains in this list originate from one sample, sequenced in a study of identical twins. TCRdb re-derived calls from the 5' RACE reads in MiXCR, one entry per CDR3 protein. The sample has 1.5 million to 2 million distinct CDR3 sequences; 25% to 35% are singletons. Sequenced sample: cord blood. Source of these receptors: a newborn girl in good health.

This CDR3 is CASSLALPLNTEAFF. The CDR3, as DNA: TGTGCCAGCAGCTTAGCCCTACCGCTGAACACTGAAGCTTTCTTT. The chain links TRBV7-6 to TRBJ1-1; D unresolved. The V gene lost 0 bases and the J gene lost 0 bases, with 8 bases spanning the gap. Germline V gene data show CDR1 as SGHVS and CDR2 as FNYEAQ. CDR3 size: 15 residues.

This chain uses TRBV13 with TRBJ1-1, with TRBD1 as a possible D gene (6 bases). The CDR3 contains 15 residues. V was shortened by 5 bases and J by 0 bases, with 13 bases between the two germline ends. The germline V gene encodes CDR1 PRHDT and CDR2 FYEKMQ (reference sequence). This chain's CDR3 is CASSDPRGMNTEAFF. CDR3 coding DNA: TGTGCCAGCAGCGATCCCAGGGGCATGAACACTGAAGCTTTCTTT.

This chain connects TRBV20-1 to TRBJ2-7; 10 bases fit TRBD2. Germline loops: CDR1 DFQATT, CDR2 SNEGSKA (reference sequence). V lost 6 bases and J lost 2; bases outside the gene matches: 7. CDR3 length: 14 amino acids. The CDR3 nucleotides read TGCAGTGCGTACGAAACTAGCGGGGCCTACGAGCAGTACTTC. Encoded protein: CSAYETSGAYEQYF.

The chain couples TRBV5-1 to TRBJ2-1, with 7 bases that match TRBD1. The CDR3 length is 16 residues. V gave up 0 bases and J gave up 0 bases; unmatched junction bases: 3. Germline CDR1 reads SGHRS; CDR2 reads YFSETQ. CDR3: CASSLAGTVSYNEQFF. The CDR3 coding sequence is TGCGCCAGCAGCTTGGCCGGGACAGTCTCCTACAATGAGCAGTTCTTC.

V is TRBV18 and J is TRBJ2-3; D is perhaps TRBD2 (5 bases). Per the germline V gene, CDR1 is KGHSH and CDR2 is LQKENI. CDR3 length: 14 amino acids. V lost 6 bases to trimming and J lost 0 bases, with 10 bases between them. The CDR3 region is CASSDSSSTDTQYF. CDR3 DNA: TGTGCCAGCTCGGACTCTTCTAGCACAGATACGCAGTATTTT.

This clonotype was seen many times. J is TRBJ2-7 and V is TRBV10-3, with D perhaps TRBD1 (5 bases). V lost 2 bases and J 2 bases, leaving 7 bases between the germline ends. This CDR3 has 13 amino acids. Germline V gives CDR1 ENHRY, CDR2 SYGVKD. The CDR3 protein is CAISEDRPYEQYF. In nucleotides, the CDR3 is TGTGCCATCAGTGAGGACAGACCCTACGAGCAGTACTTC.

The J gene is TRBJ2-7, the V gene TRBV6-5; TRBD1 matches at 8 bases. The CDR3 is 15 residues long. J was trimmed by 4 bases and V by 5 bases; bases with no gene match: 10. Germline assignment: CDR1 MNHEY and CDR2 SVGAGI. The DNA for the CDR3 is TGTGCCAGCAGTCGCAGCCGGGACAGGAGTTACGAGCAGTACTTC. Protein product: CASSRSRDRSYEQYF.

The gene calls are TRBV20-1 and TRBJ2-1; D not resolved. The J call may be wrong; the DNA end is better matched by TRBJ2-7. Germline values: CDR1 DFQATT, CDR2 SNEGSKA (reference sequence). The CDR3 runs to 15 residues. This chain's CDR3 is CSARDPWSSYNEQYF. CDR3 nucleotide sequence: TGCAGTGCTAGAGATCCCTGGAGCTCCTACAATGAGCAGTACTTC.

The CDR3 sequence: CASSVLWRETIYEQYF. Here the CDR3 DNA reads TGTGCCAGCAGCGTCCTCTGGAGGGAGACGATTTACGAGCAGTACTTC. This chain uses TRBV9 with TRBJ2-7, with a possible D match to TRBD2 (6 bases). The V end was cut by 2 bases, the J end by 4 bases, with 19 bases between. The germline gives CDR1 SGDLS, CDR2 YYNGEE. This CDR3 comprises 16 residues.

The chain joins TRBV12-3 or TRBV12-4 to TRBJ1-2; the match to TRBD1 covers 9 bases. The CDR3 spans 15 residues. With V trimmed by 6 bases and J by 5 bases, 10 bases remained unmatched. As DNA, the CDR3 is TGTGCCAGCAGGCTAACAACAGGGGGCTCTTATGGCTACACCTTC. Its protein is CASRLTTGGSYGYTF.

The chain joins TRBV7-8 to TRBJ2-7; TRBD2 agrees at 7 bases. Germline loops: CDR1 SGHVS, CDR2 FQNEAQ. V trimming: 5 bases; J trimming: 1 base; junction bases outside the gene matches: 8. There are 15 residues in the CDR3. This CDR3 is CASSATGGNSYEQYF. The CDR3 coding sequence is TGTGCCAGCAGCGCTACCGGGGGGAATTCCTACGAGCAGTACTTC.

The rearrangement joins TRBV15 to TRBJ2-7; a possible D gene is TRBD2 (5 bases). Trimming took 5 bases from V and 4 from J, leaving 15 bases between them. The CDR3 spans 14 residues. In germline, CDR1 is LNHNV, CDR2 YYDKDF (reference sequence). The CDR3 bases are TGTGCCACCAGCCCGGGGATGATCGGGTACGAGCAGTACTTC. This gives the protein CATSPGMIGYEQYF.

The chain employs TRBV28 and TRBJ1-1; 9 bases align to TRBD1. The V segment lost 6 bases and the J segment 10 bases; nucleotides outside the gene matches: 6. This CDR3 comprises 12 residues. The germline V gene encodes CDR1 MDHEN and CDR2 SYDVKM. This CDR3 is CASRPDRGGAFF. The CDR3 coding sequence is TGTGCCAGCAGGCCCGACAGGGGGGGAGCTTTCTTT.

The chain employs TRBV5-4 and TRBJ2-4; 12 nucleotides match TRBD2. The CDR3 length is 16 residues. Germline CDR1 SGHNT, CDR2 YYREEE (reference sequence). With 4 bases clipped from V and 13 bases from J, the junction kept 15 bases outside the gene matches. The CDR3 sequence: CASSSGLAGPHNEQYF. The CDR3 coding sequence is TGTGCCAGCAGCAGTGGACTAGCGGGGCCCCACAATGAGCAGTACTTC.

This clonotype appeared a few times. The gene calls are TRBV6-1 and TRBJ1-2; D unclear. CDR3 size: 18 residues. Germline assignment: CDR1 MNHNS and CDR2 SASEGT. V shed 5 bases and J shed 0 bases, with 22 bases lying between them. The DNA of the CDR3 is TGTGCCAGCAGTACCCGCTCGACCGCGGGGTCCCCTAACTATGGCTACACCTTC. This gives the protein CASSTRSTAGSPNYGYTF.

The chain employs TRBV5-1 and TRBJ1-2; D may be TRBD1 (5 bases). Trimming pared 0 bases from V and 8 bases from J, leaving 11 bases between. Germline CDR1 reads SGHRS; CDR2 reads YFSETQ. The CDR3 totals 13 residues. This CDR3 reads CASSLVWGRGYTF. CDR3 DNA: TGCGCCAGCAGCTTGGTCTGGGGCAGAGGCTACACCTTC.

This clonotype showed up just a few times. The chain carries TRBV11-2 and TRBJ2-7, with 8 nucleotides matching TRBD1. The CDR3 totals 15 residues. J gave up 1 base and V 4 bases, and 6 bases lay outside the gene matches. The V gene's germline CDR1 is SGHAT and CDR2 FQNNGV. The CDR3 here is CASSSIRTGSYEQYF. The CDR3 DNA reads TGTGCCAGCAGCTCCATTCGGACAGGGTCCTACGAGCAGTACTTC.

This rearrangement joins TRBV3-1 to TRBJ2-1; 9 bases are shared with TRBD2. Germline assignment: CDR1 LGHDT and CDR2 YNNKEL (reference sequence). This CDR3 spans 15 amino acids. The J segment lost 3 bases and the V segment lost 3 bases, leaving 3 bases of the junction unmatched. CDR3: CASSQNSGSYNEQFF. The CDR3, as DNA: TGTGCCAGCAGCCAGAATAGCGGGAGCTACAATGAGCAGTTCTTC.

Notes on this clonotype: A much larger clonotype is one base distant, so this may be a read error. V usage is TRBV12-3 or TRBV12-4 and J usage is TRBJ2-5; 7 positions match TRBD2. This CDR3 contains 14 residues. The CDR3, as DNA: TGTGCCAGCAGTCTAGCGGCCACCTACAATGAGCAGTACTTC. This encodes CASSLAATYNEQYF.

This rearrangement joins TRBV4-1 to TRBJ2-7; 7 positions match TRBD2. The V gene's germline CDR1 is MGHRA and CDR2 YSYEKL. CDR3 size: 17 residues. The trim removed 3 bases at V and 0 bases at J, leaving 11 bases unmatched. The CDR3 nucleotides are TGCGCCAGCAGCCACTTGGGGCTAGCGGAAAGCTCCTACGAGCAGTACTTC. It is translated as CASSHLGLAESSYEQYF.

As for this clonotype: A much more abundant neighbour one base away suggests this may be a read error. The gene calls are TRBV7-2 and TRBJ2-7; no clear D. The CDR3 totals 13 residues. Trimming cost V 6 bases and J 0 bases, with 9 bases left between them. Germline V lookup: CDR1 SGHTA, CDR2 FQGNSA. The CDR3 spells CASRALSSYEQYF. The CDR3 nucleotides are TGTGCCAGCAGGGCGTTAAGCTCCTACGAGCAGTACTTC.

The chain joins TRBV12-3 or TRBV12-4 to TRBJ2-1; D is ambiguous. The CDR3 sequence is 17 residues long. Between the trimmed V and J ends, which lost 6 bases and 7 bases, there was a span of 25 bases. The DNA of the CDR3 is TGTGCCAGCAGCTTGGCTTTCTTACGGAGTGGAAAAAATGAGCAGTTCTTC. As protein: CASSLAFLRSGKNEQFF.

Ten or more counts support this clonotype. The V gene is TRBV12-3 or TRBV12-4, the J gene TRBJ1-2; D call uncertain. The CDR3 length is 14 residues. The V end lost 5 bases, the J end lost 6 bases, and 16 bases lay between the germline ends. The DNA of the CDR3 is TGTGCCAGCAGTCCCCGGGGTTACTATGATGGCTACACCTTC. As protein: CASSPRGYYDGYTF.

The sample holds many counts of this clonotype. This rearrangement joins TRBV20-1 to TRBJ1-2; perhaps TRBD1 as D (5 bases). Germline CDR1 and CDR2: DFQATT and SNEGSKA (reference sequence). V was clipped by 2 bases and J by 5 bases, with 12 bases between them. This CDR3 spans 13 amino acids. Here the CDR3 reads CSARQGTAYGYTF. The CDR3 DNA is TGCAGTGCTAGACAGGGAACCGCGTATGGCTACACCTTC.

The rearrangement links TRBV7-2 to TRBJ1-6, with 8 bases identical to TRBD1. CDR3 length: 18 residues. From germline, CDR1 is SGHTA and CDR2 FQGNSA. J lost 1 base, V lost 5 bases, and 10 bases had no gene match. In DNA, the CDR3 is TGTGCCAGCAGCCGCCCGACAGGGGCCTTATCCTATAATTCACCCCTCCACTTT. This sequence encodes CASSRPTGALSYNSPLHF.

The V and J genes are TRBV3-1 and TRBJ1-2, with a tentative D call TRBD1 (6 bases). CDR3 length equals 17 residues. Trimming removed 0 bases from V and 5 bases from J, with 19 bases in between. Germline V gene data show CDR1 as LGHDT and CDR2 as YNNKEL (reference sequence). The CDR3 region has the DNA TGTGCCAGCAGCCAAGACCAGGGGACATTCCCGTGGTATGGCTACACCTTC. Its protein is CASSQDQGTFPWYGYTF. The full variable domain, rest sourced from reference TRBV3-1 and TRBJ1-2, is DTAVSQTPKYLVTQMGNDKSIKCEQNLGHDTMYWYKQDSKKFLKIMFSYNNKELIINETVPNRFSPKSPDKAHLNLHINSLELGDSAVYFCASSQDQGTFPWYGYTFGSGTRLTVV.

The rearrangement links TRBV9 to TRBJ1-6; no reliable D call. Germline V gives CDR1 SGDLS, CDR2 YYNGEE. With 0 bases removed from V and 0 bases from J, the gap between germline ends came to 4 bases. The length of the CDR3 is 15 residues. The CDR3 DNA reads as TGTGCCAGCAGCGTAGGGGGCTCCTATAATTCACCCCTCCACTTT. Amino acids: CASSVGGSYNSPLHF.

The chain uses TRBV4-1 and TRBJ1-5; 9 nucleotides match TRBD1. The ends lost 6 bases at V and 4 bases at J; junction bases unmatched: 7. Germline lookup yields CDR1 MGHRA and CDR2 YSYEKL. The CDR3 consists of 15 residues. The CDR3 nucleotides read TGCGCCAGCAGTGAACAGGGGGCAGGGAATCAGCCCCAGCATTTT. It specifies CASSEQGAGNQPQHF.

This clonotype was detected a few times. CDR3 bases: TGTGCCAGCAGCTTGGGACTAGCGGAAATCACGCAGTATTTT. Its translation is CASSLGLAEITQYF. The rearrangement joins TRBV7-2 to TRBJ2-3; 11 bases are shared with TRBD2. The germline CDR1 and CDR2 sequences are SGHTA and FQGNSA. The CDR3 contains 14 residues. With V trimmed by 3 bases and J by 9 bases, 5 bases remained unmatched. Full variable domain (rest looked up from reference TRBV7-2 and TRBJ2-3): GAGVSQSPSNKVTEKGKDVELRCDPISGHTALYWYRQSLGQGLEFLIYFQGNSAPDKSGLPSDRFSAERTGGSVSTLTIQRTQQEDSAVYLCASSLGLAEITQYFGPGTRLTVL.